Listed below are T cell receptor beta chains from one sample, sequenced in a study of T-cell memory formation after mild COVID-19. TCRdb reanalysed the 5' RACE reads using MiXCR and keeps one entry per CDR3 protein. The table shows about 390,000 distinct CDR3 sequences, with more than 15% occurring only once. The specimen sequenced was PBMCs or a T cell subset sorted from them (not recorded which). These receptors all come from a man younger than 35 who had mild COVID-19 (a few samples of this study predate the infection). Cell type and time point are not known. Each CDR3 is given with its conserved first and last residue. The D gene is left open where the match is weak. Clone size is shown for a subset of rows, as once, few, many or a class of expanded clone.

V gene	clone size	D gene	CDR3 length	J gene	CDR3 DNA	CDR3 protein
TRBV7-2	few	-	15	TRBJ2-7	TGTGCCAGCAGTTCCTCATGGACTGTATCCTACGAGCAGTACTTC	CASSSSWTVSYEQYF
TRBV5-1	few	-	14	TRBJ2-3	TGCGCCAGCAACGACTTTACTAGCACAGATACGCAGTATTTT	CASNDFTSTDTQYF
TRBV7-2	few	TRBD1	16	TRBJ1-4	TGTGCCAGCACCAACCCTACGCAGGGGGCTGATGAAAAACTGTTTTTT	CASTNPTQGADEKLFF
TRBV4-3	few	TRBD2	15	TRBJ2-5	TGCGCCAGCAGCCCCGGGACTAGCGGGCCGGAGACCCAGTACTTC	CASSPGTSGPETQYF
TRBV3-1	-	-	15	TRBJ1-5	TGTGCCAGCAGCCAAGATCGGCAGGGCGGTCAGCCCCAGCATTTT	CASSQDRQGGQPQHF
TRBV5-4	few	-	14	TRBJ2-1	TGTGCCAGCAGCTTACCAGGGCCATACAATGAGCAGTTCTTC	CASSLPGPYNEQFF
TRBV21-1	once	-	15	TRBJ1-6	TGTGCCAGCACTCCAGGGAGCTCCTATAATTCACCCCTCCACTTT	CASTPGSSYNSPLHF
TRBV20-1	-	-	14	TRBJ2-3	TGCAGTGCTAGTCCCGGGAGCAGCACAGATACGCAGTATTTT	CSASPGSSTDTQYF
TRBV7-3	few	-	15	TRBJ2-2	TGTGCCAGCAGCTCGCTGGGGAGGAACACCGGGGAGCTGTTTTTT	CASSSLGRNTGELFF
TRBV6-5	-	-	14	TRBJ1-1	TGTGCCAGCAGACGGGGACTGAGGAACACTGAAGCTTTCTTT	CASRRGLRNTEAFF
TRBV3-1	-	-	14	TRBJ2-2	TGTGCCAGCAGCCCGTCGGGGGTGTCCGGGGAGCTGTTTTTT	CASSPSGVSGELFF
TRBV20-1	few	-	13	TRBJ1-1	TGCAGTGCTATCCTACCGGTGAACACTGAAGCTTTCTTT	CSAILPVNTEAFF
TRBV10-3	-	-	13	TRBJ1-4	TGTGCCTCGTCAGAGGCAACTAATGAAAAACTGTTTTTT	CASSEATNEKLFF